The rows below give T cell receptor beta chains drawn from one sample of a study of control samples from healthy donors and cancer patients. The repertoire was sequenced with immunoSEQ multiplex PCR; TCRdb's copy has only in-frame clones and lacks some. The table has 70,000 to 80,000 clones, about four fifths seen once. Sequencing used blood. The origin of the receptors is a man aged 50 or older in good health. Each CDR3 is given with its conserved first and last residue. Fields, in order: D gene, clone size, J gene, V gene, CDR3 protein, CDR3 DNA. D genes are given only for firm matches. Rows may omit the clone size; those that give it use once, few, many or a size class.

d_call: NA
clone_size: NA
j_call: TRBJ1-3
v_call: TRBV9
cdr3_aa: CASSVGGSSTGNTIYF
cdr3_nt: TGTGCCAGCAGCGTAGGGGGGAGTTCTACCGGAAACACCATATATTTT

d_call: NA
clone_size: NA
j_call: TRBJ2-3
v_call: TRBV12-5
cdr3_aa: CASSVGRDTQYF
cdr3_nt: TGTGCTAGTAGCGTGGGGAGGGATACGCAGTATTTT

d_call: NA
clone_size: NA
j_call: TRBJ1-2
v_call: TRBV29-1
cdr3_aa: CSVAANYGYTF
cdr3_nt: TGCAGCGTTGCCGCGAACTATGGCTACACCTTC

d_call: TRBD2
clone_size: NA
j_call: TRBJ2-3
v_call: TRBV7-3
cdr3_aa: CASSPQTSGTDTQYF
cdr3_nt: TGTGCCAGCAGCCCCCAGACTAGCGGCACAGATACGCAGTATTTT

d_call: TRBD1
clone_size: NA
j_call: TRBJ1-5
v_call: TRBV18
cdr3_aa: CASSRTGTGLSNQPQHF
cdr3_nt: TGTGCCAGCTCACGGACAGGAACGGGGTTAAGCAATCAGCCCCAGCATTTT

d_call: NA
clone_size: NA
j_call: TRBJ1-4
v_call: TRBV11-2
cdr3_aa: CASTRWGQSNEKLFF
cdr3_nt: TGTGCCAGCACCAGGTGGGGTCAGTCTAATGAAAAACTGTTTTTT

d_call: TRBD1
clone_size: NA
j_call: TRBJ2-7
v_call: TRBV7-9
cdr3_aa: CASSPGTGRYEQYF
cdr3_nt: TGTGCCAGCAGCCCCGGGACAGGGCGGTACGAGCAGTACTTC

d_call: TRBD1
clone_size: few
j_call: TRBJ1-1
v_call: TRBV19
cdr3_aa: CASSIQGAVYEAFF
cdr3_nt: TGTGCCAGTAGTATACAGGGGGCGGTTTATGAAGCTTTCTTT

d_call: NA
clone_size: once
j_call: TRBJ1-5
v_call: TRBV9
cdr3_aa: CASSPSGGTSNQPQHF
cdr3_nt: TGTGCCAGCAGCCCTAGTGGGGGAACCAGCAATCAGCCCCAGCATTTT

d_call: TRBD1
clone_size: NA
j_call: TRBJ1-2
v_call: TRBV15
cdr3_aa: CATSRGDSDYGYTF
cdr3_nt: TGTGCCACCAGCAGAGGGGACAGCGATTATGGCTACACCTTC